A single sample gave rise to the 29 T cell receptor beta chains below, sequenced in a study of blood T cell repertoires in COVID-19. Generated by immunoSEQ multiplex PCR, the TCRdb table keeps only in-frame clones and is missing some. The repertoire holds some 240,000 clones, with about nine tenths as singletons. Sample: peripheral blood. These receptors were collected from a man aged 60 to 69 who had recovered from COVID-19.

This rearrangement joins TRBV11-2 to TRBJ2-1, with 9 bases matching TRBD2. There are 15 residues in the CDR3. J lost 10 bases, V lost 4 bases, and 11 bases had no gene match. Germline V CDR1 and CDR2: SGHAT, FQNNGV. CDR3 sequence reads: CASSSTSGIPGEQFF. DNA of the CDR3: TGTGCCAGCAGCTCGACTAGCGGTATCCCGGGAGAGCAGTTCTTC.

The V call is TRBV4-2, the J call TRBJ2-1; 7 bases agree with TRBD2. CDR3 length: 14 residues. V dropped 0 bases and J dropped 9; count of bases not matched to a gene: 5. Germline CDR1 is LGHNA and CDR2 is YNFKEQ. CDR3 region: CASSQERLASEQFF. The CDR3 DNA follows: TGTGCCAGCAGCCAAGAGCGACTAGCTTCTGAGCAGTTCTTC.

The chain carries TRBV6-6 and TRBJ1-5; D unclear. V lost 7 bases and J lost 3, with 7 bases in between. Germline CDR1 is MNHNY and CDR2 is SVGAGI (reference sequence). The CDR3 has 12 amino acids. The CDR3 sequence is CASTGLNQPQHF. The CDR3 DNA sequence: TGTGCCAGCACTGGCCTCAATCAGCCCCAGCATTTT.

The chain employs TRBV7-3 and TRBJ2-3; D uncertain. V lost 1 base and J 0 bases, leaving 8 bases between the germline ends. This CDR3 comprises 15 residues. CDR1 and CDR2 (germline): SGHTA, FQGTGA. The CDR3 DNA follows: TGTGCCAGCAGCTTAAGTCGCCAGAGCACAGATACGCAGTATTTT. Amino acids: CASSLSRQSTDTQYF.

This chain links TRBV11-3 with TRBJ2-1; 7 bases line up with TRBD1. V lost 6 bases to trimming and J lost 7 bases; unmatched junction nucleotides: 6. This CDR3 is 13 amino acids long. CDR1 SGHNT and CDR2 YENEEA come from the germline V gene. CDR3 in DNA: TGTGCCAGCAGGAGACAGGGTGGTAATGAGCAGTTCTTC. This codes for CASRRQGGNEQFF.

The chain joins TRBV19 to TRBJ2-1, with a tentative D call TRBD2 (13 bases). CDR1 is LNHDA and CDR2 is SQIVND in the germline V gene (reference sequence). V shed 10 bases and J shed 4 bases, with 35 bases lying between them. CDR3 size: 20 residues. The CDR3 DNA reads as TGTGCCACCTGGGACAGGGGGCGGACTAGCGGGAGAGGGTTTTACAATGAGCAGTTCTTC. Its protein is CATWDRGRTSGRGFYNEQFF.

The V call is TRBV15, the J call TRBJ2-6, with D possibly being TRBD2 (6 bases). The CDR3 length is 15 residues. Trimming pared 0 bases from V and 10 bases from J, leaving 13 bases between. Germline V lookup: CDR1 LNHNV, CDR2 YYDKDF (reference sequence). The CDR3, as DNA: TGTGCCACCAGCAGAGATCTCGTTGGGAGGAACGTCCTGACTTTC. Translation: CATSRDLVGRNVLTF.

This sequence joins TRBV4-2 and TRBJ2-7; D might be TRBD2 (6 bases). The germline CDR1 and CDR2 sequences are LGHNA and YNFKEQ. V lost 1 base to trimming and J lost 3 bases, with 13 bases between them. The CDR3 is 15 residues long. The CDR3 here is CASSQVQVAVYEQYF. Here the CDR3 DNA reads TGTGCCAGCAGCCAAGTTCAGGTAGCGGTCTACGAGCAGTACTTC.

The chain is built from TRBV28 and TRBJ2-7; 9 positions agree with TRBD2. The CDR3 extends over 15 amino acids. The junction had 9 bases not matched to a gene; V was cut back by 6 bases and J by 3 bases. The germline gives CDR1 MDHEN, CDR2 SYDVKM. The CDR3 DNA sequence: TGTGCCAGCAGCCCTAGCGGGGTTACTTTCTACGAGCAGTACTTC. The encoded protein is CASSPSGVTFYEQYF.

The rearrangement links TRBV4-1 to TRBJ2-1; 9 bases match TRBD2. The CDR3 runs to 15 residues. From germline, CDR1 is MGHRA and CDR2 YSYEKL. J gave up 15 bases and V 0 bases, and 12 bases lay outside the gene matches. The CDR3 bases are TGCGCCAGCAGCCAAGAGGCTAGCGGGGCATCTCAACCGTTCTTC. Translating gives CASSQEASGASQPFF.

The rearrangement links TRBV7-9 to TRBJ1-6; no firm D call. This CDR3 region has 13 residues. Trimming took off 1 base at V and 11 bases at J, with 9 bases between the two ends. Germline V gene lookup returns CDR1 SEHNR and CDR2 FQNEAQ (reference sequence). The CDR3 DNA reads TGTGCCAGCAGCTTAGTCGAGGGTACACCCCTCCACTTT. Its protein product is CASSLVEGTPLHF.

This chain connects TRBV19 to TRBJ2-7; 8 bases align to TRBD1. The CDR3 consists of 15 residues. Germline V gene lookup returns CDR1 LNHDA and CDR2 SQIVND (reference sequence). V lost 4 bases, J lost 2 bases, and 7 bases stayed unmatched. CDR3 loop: CASSRGTGLTYEQYF. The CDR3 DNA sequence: TGTGCCAGTAGTAGAGGGACAGGTTTGACCTACGAGCAGTACTTC. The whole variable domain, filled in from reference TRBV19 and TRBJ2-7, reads DGGITQSPKYLFRKEGQNVTLSCEQNLNHDAMYWYRQDPGQGLRLIYYSQIVNDFQKGDIAEGYSVSREKKESFPLTVTSAQKNPTAFYLCASSRGTGLTYEQYFGPGTRLTVT.

The CDR3 bases are TGTGCCAGTAAGAGGGGGACAGGGTTCGACTATGGCTACACCTTC. Translating gives CASKRGTGFDYGYTF. The chain is built from TRBV19 and TRBJ1-2, with TRBD1 matching over 9 bases. CDR1 is LNHDA, CDR2 SQIVND, per germline (reference sequence). This CDR3 spans 15 amino acids. Trimming at V came to 7 bases and at J to 3 bases, leaving 9 bases not matched to a gene.

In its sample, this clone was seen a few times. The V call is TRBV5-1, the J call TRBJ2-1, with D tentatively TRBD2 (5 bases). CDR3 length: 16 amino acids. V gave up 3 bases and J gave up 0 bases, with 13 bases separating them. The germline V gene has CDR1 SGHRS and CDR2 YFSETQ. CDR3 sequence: CASSSGGPSSYNEQFF. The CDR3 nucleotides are TGCGCCAGCAGCTCCGGAGGACCCAGCTCCTACAATGAGCAGTTCTTC.

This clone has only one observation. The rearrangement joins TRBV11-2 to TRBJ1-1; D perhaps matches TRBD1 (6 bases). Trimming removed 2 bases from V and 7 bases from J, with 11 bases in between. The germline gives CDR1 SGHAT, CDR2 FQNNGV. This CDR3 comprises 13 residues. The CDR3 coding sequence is TGTGCCAGCAGCTTAAGGGGGATAGGTGAAGCTTTCTTT. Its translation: CASSLRGIGEAFF.

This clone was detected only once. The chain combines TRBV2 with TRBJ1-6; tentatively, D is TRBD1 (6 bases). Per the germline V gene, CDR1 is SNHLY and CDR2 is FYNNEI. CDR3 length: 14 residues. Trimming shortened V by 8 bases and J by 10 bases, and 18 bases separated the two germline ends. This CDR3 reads CASPEPGVGSPLHF. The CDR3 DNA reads TGTGCCAGCCCCGAGCCAGGGGTCGGATCACCCCTCCACTTT.

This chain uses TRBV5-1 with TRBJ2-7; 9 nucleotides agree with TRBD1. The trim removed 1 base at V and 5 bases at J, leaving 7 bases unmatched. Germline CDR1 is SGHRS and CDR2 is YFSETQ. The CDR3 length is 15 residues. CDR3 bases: TGCGCCAGCAGCTTGTTCGGGACAGGGTCGAACGAGCAGTACTTC. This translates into CASSLFGTGSNEQYF.

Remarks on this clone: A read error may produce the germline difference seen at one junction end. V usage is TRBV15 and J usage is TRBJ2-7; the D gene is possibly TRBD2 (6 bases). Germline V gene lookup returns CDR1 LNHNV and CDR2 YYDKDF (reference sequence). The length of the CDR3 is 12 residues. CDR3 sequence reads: CATSRVGGEQYF. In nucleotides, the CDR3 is TGTGCCACCAGTAGAGTGGGAGGTGAGCAGTACTTC.

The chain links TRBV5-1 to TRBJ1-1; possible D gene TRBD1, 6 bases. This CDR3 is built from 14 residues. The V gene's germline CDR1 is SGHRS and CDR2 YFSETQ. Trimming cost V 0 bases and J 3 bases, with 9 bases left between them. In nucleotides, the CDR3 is TGCGCCAGCAGCTTGGAACAGGGTTACACTGAAGCTTTCTTT. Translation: CASSLEQGYTEAFF.

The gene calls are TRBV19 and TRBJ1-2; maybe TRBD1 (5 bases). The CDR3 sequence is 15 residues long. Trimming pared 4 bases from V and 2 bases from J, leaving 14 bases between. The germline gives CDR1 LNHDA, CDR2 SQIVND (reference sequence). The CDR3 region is CASSREGQANYGYTF. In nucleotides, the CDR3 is TGTGCCAGTAGTAGGGAGGGGCAGGCCAACTATGGCTACACCTTC.

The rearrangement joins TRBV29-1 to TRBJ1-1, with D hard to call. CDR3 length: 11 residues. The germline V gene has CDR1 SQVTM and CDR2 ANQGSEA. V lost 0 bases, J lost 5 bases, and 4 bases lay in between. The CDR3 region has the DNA TGCAGCGTTGAAGACGGGACTGAAGCTTTCTTT. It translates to CSVEDGTEAFF.

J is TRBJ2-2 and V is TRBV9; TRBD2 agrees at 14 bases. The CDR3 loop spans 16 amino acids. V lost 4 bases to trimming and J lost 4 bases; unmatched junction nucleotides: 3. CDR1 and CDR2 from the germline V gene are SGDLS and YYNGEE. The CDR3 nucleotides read TGTGCCAGCAGCCCAGGACTAGCGGGAGGCACCGGGGAGCTGTTTTTT. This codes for CASSPGLAGGTGELFF.

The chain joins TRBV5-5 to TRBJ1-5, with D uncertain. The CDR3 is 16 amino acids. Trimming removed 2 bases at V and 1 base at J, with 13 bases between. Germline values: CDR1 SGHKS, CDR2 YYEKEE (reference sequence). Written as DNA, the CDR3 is TGTGCCAGCAGCTTTTCAATGGCAGGAAGCAATCAGCCCCAGCATTTT. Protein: CASSFSMAGSNQPQHF.

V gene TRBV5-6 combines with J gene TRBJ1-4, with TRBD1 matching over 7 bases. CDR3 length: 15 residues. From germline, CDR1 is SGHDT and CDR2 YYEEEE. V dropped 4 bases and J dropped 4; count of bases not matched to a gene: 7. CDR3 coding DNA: TGTGCCAGCAGCGCCGGGACAGTGGTTAATGAAAAACTGTTTTTT. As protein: CASSAGTVVNEKLFF. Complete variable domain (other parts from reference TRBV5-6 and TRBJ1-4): DAGVTQSPTHLIKTRGQQVTLRCSPKSGHDTVSWYQQALGQGPQFIFQYYEEEERQRGNFPDRFSGHQFPNYSSELNVNALLLGDSALYLCASSAGTVVNEKLFFGSGTQLSVL.

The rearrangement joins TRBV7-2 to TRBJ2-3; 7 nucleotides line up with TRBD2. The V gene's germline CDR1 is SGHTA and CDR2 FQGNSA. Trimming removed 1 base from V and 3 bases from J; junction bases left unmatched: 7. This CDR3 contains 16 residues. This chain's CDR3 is CASSLVSSSGTDTQYF. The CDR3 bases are TGTGCCAGCAGCTTAGTCTCGTCTAGCGGAACAGATACGCAGTATTTT.

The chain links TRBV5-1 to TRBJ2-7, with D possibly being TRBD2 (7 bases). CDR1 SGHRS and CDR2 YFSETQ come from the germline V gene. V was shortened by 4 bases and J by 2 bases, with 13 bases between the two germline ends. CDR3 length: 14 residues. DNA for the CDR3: TGCGCCAGCAGCCCCGGGGGGACACCCTACGAGCAGTACTTC. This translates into CASSPGGTPYEQYF. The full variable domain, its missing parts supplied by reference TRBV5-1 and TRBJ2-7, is KAGVTQTPRYLIKTRGQQVTLSCSPISGHRSVSWYQQTPGQGLQFLFEYFSETQRNKGNFPGRFSGRQFSNSRSEMNVSTLELGDSALYLCASSPGGTPYEQYFGPGTRLTVT.

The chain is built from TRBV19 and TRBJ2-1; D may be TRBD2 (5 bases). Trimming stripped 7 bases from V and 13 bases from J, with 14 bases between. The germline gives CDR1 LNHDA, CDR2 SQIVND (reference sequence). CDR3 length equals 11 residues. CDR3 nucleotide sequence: TGTGCCAGTATAGGAGACCGGGGACAGTTCTTC. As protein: CASIGDRGQFF. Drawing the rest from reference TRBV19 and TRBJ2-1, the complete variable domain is DGGITQSPKYLFRKEGQNVTLSCEQNLNHDAMYWYRQDPGQGLRLIYYSQIVNDFQKGDIAEGYSVSREKKESFPLTVTSAQKNPTAFYLCASIGDRGQFFGPGTRLTVL.

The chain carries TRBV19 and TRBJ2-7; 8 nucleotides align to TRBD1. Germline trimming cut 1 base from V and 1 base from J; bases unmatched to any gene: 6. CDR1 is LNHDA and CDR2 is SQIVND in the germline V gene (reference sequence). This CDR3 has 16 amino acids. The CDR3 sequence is CASSIVGGQGSYEQYF. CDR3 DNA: TGTGCCAGTAGTATAGTAGGCGGACAGGGATCCTACGAGCAGTACTTC. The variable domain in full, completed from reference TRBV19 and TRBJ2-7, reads DGGITQSPKYLFRKEGQNVTLSCEQNLNHDAMYWYRQDPGQGLRLIYYSQIVNDFQKGDIAEGYSVSREKKESFPLTVTSAQKNPTAFYLCASSIVGGQGSYEQYFGPGTRLTVT.

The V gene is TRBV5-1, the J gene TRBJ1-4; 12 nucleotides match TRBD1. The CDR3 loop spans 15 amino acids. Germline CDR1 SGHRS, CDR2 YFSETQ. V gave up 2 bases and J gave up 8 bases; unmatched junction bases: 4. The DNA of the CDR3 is TGCGCCAGCAGCTTATCCGGGACAGGGGGCGAAAAACTGTTTTTT. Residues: CASSLSGTGGEKLFF.